Sequencing of this T cell receptor beta chain was carried out in a study of blood T cell repertoires in COVID-19. On the study more broadly: The United States, Italy and Spain supplied acute and convalescent COVID-19 samples. Sample material is recorded as cDNA or gDNA derived from T cells, B-cell-depleted T cells, or PBMCs.

Original handling: It was from reference gene primer amplification that nucleated cell counts were estimated. Clones were sequenced by immunoSEQ multiplex PCR, and TCRdb holds only the in-frame ones, with some missing. V, J and clone size derive from that table, while D and trimming were established from the DNA sequence. The sample gives some 200,000 clones, over 75% of which show up once; approximately 0.5% is in the top ten. This clone occurred a few times. The junction had 11 bases not matched to a gene; V was cut back by 2 bases and J by 5 bases. In germline, CDR1 is SEHNR, CDR2 FQNEAQ (reference sequence). The CDR3 is 16 amino acids.

The chain employs TRBV7-9 and TRBJ1-2; 7 bases match TRBD1. Sequences were obtained from peripheral blood. The sequence came from a man over 45 with acute or convalescent COVID-19. The CDR3 region is CASSLTTGAPGYGYTF. CDR3 coding DNA: TGTGCCAGCAGCTTAACTACAGGGGCCCCTGGGTATGGCTACACCTTC.